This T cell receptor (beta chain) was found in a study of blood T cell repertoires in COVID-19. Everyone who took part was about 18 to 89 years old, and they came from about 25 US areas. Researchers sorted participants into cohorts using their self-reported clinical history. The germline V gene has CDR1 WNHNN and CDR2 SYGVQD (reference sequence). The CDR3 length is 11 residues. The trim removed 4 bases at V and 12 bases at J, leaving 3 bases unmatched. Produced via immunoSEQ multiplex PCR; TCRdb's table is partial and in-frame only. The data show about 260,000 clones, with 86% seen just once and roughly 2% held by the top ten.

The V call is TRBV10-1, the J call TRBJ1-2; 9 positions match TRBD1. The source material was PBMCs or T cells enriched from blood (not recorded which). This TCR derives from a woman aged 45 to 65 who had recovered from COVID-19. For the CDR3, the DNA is TGCGCCAGCAGTGGGGACAGGGTGCACACCTTC. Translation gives CASSGDRVHTF.